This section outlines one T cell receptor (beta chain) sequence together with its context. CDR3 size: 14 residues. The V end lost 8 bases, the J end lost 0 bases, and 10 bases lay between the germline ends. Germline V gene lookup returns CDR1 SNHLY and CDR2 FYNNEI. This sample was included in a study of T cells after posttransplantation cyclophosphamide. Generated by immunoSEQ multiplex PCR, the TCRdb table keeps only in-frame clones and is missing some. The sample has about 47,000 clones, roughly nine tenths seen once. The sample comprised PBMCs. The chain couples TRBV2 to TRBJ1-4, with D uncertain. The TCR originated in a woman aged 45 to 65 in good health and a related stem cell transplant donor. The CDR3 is CASELQATNEKLFF. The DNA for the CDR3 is TGTGCCAGCGAACTCCAAGCAACTAATGAAAAACTGTTTTTT.